This T cell receptor (beta chain) was obtained from a study of blood T cell repertoires in COVID-19. Study in general: Sites across the United States, Italy and Spain contributed samples from acute and convalescent COVID-19.

Generated by immunoSEQ multiplex PCR, the TCRdb table keeps only in-frame clones and is missing some. The sample lists approximately 400,000 clones, more than 70% occurring once. The length of the CDR3 is 15 residues. V was clipped by 4 bases and J by 5 bases; unmatched bases: 2. Looked up from germline, CDR1 is SGHNT and CDR2 is YYREEE (reference sequence). The TCR comes from a man aged 25 to 40 who had recovered from COVID-19. Sequenced material: PBMCs or T cells enriched from blood (not recorded which). The chain uses TRBV5-4 and TRBJ2-5; 16 nucleotides agree with TRBD2. The CDR3: CASSKGLAGGETQYF. DNA of the CDR3: TGTGCCAGCAGCAAGGGACTAGCGGGAGGGGAGACCCAGTACTTC.